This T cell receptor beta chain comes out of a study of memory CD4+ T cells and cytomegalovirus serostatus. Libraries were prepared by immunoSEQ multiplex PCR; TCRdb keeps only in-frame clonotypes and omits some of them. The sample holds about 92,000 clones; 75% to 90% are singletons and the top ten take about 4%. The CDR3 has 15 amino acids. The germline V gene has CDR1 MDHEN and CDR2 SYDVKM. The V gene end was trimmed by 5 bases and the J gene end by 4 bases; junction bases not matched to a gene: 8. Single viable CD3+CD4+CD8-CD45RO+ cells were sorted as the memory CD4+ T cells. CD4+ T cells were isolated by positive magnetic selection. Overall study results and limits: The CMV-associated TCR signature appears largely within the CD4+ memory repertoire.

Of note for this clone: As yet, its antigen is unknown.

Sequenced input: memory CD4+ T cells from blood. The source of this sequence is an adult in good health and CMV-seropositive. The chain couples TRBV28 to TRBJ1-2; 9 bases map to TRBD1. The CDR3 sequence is CASSPGGQGGYGYTF. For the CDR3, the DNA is TGTGCCAGCAGTCCGGGGGGACAGGGAGGCTATGGCTACACCTTC.